What follows are 23 T cell receptor beta chains derived from one specimen sequenced in a study of T-cell reconstitution after alpha-beta-depleted transplantation in children. Unique molecular identifiers featured in how the TCRbeta library was prepared. One entry per CDR3 protein, called by TCRdb with MiXCR from the PCR reads. The data contain about 17,000 distinct CDR3 sequences, 9.5% to 15% of them singletons. The input for sequencing was PBMCs, mostly from graft donor cells, taken 180 days after TCRalphabeta/CD19-depleted stem cell transplant. All receptors come from a boy under three years old who had a stem cell transplant for Wiskott-Aldrich syndrome, so the T cells may come from the graft donor.

This clonotype was found many times. This sequence joins TRBV10-3 and TRBJ2-7; 8 positions match TRBD2. The germline V gene has CDR1 ENHRY and CDR2 SYGVKD. The V gene end was trimmed by 2 bases and the J gene end by 4 bases; junction bases not matched to a gene: 7. The CDR3 spans 15 residues. CDR3 DNA: TGTGCCATCAGTGAGGTCACTAGCGGAATATACGAGCAGTACTTC. This sequence encodes CAISEVTSGIYEQYF.

This clonotype was recorded a few times. The chain is built from TRBV12-5 and TRBJ2-1; D possibly uses TRBD1 or TRBD2 (6 bases each). Per germline, CDR1 LGHNT and CDR2 FRNRAP. This CDR3 has 14 residues. V was clipped by 0 bases and J by 9 bases, with 12 bases between them. The CDR3, as DNA: TGTGCTAGTGGTTTGGTGGGAGGAGGGGGTGAGCAGTTCTTC. This gives the protein CASGLVGGGGEQFF.

This clonotype was found a few times. The J gene is TRBJ2-7, the V gene TRBV30, with 8 bases identical to TRBD1. Losses at the gene ends were 5 bases for V and 6 bases for J; bases not matched to a gene: 3. This CDR3 comprises 11 residues. Germline values: CDR1 GTSNPN, CDR2 SVGIG (reference sequence). The CDR3, as DNA: TGTGCCTGGGACAGGGGAGGCGAGCAGTACTTC. Amino acid sequence: CAWDRGGEQYF.

This clonotype was seen ten or more times. V is TRBV29-1 and J is TRBJ2-3, with 14 bases fitting TRBD2. Looked up from germline, CDR1 is SQVTM and CDR2 is ANQGSEA. There are 15 residues in the CDR3. Germline trimming cut 4 bases from V and 4 bases from J; bases unmatched to any gene: 4. CDR3: CSVVGLAGVSDTQYF. The CDR3, as DNA: TGCAGCGTTGTGGGACTAGCGGGAGTCTCAGATACGCAGTATTTT.

Comments on this clonotype: At one end the junction does not follow the germline gene, possibly because of a read error. The chain is built from TRBV29-1 and TRBJ2-6; D could derive from TRBD1 or TRBD2 (5 bases each). The CDR3 consists of 13 residues. Germline CDR1 SQVTM, CDR2 ANQGSEA. In nucleotides, the CDR3 is TGCAGCGTCGCACGGGCCGGGGCCAACGGCCTGACTTTC. Its protein product is CSVARAGANGLTF.

The chain has TRBV20-1 and TRBJ1-1; 7 positions agree with TRBD1. The germline CDR1 and CDR2 sequences are DFQATT and SNEGSKA (reference sequence). V lost 6 bases to trimming and J lost 3 bases; unmatched junction nucleotides: 7. This CDR3 contains 13 residues. This CDR3 is CSAPGQEDTEAFF. The CDR3 nucleotides are TGCAGTGCCCCAGGACAGGAGGACACTGAAGCTTTCTTT.

Ten or more counts support this clonotype. The V and J genes are TRBV5-1 and TRBJ2-1; D is possibly TRBD1 or TRBD2 (5 bases each). This CDR3 has 15 amino acids. From germline, CDR1 is SGHRS and CDR2 YFSETQ. Trimming left V 7 bases short and J 4 bases short, with 18 bases between. The CDR3 DNA reads TGCGCCAGCCGGAGCCGGGACCTCGGATACAATGAGCAGTTCTTC. It codes for CASRSRDLGYNEQFF.

The chain carries TRBV14 and TRBJ2-5; D is possibly TRBD2 (6 bases). This CDR3 has 15 amino acids. V was shortened by 4 bases and J by 1 base, with 13 bases between the two germline ends. Per germline, CDR1 SGHDN and CDR2 FVKESK. CDR3 sequence (DNA): TGTGCCAGCAGCCGACTAGGACAAGTCCAAGAGACCCAGTACTTC. This codes for CASSRLGQVQETQYF.

In its sample, this clonotype was seen many times. The chain uses TRBV28 and TRBJ1-1; weak D call: TRBD1 (6 bases). CDR1 is MDHEN, CDR2 SYDVKM, per germline. Trimming stripped 6 bases from V and 3 bases from J, with 11 bases between. CDR3 length: 13 amino acids. As DNA, the CDR3 is TGTGCCAGCAGATCACAGGGAGACACTGAAGCTTTCTTT. Translating it yields CASRSQGDTEAFF.

This clonotype turned up a few times. The gene calls are TRBV7-9 and TRBJ2-3; TRBD2 matches at 7 bases. Germline V lookup: CDR1 SEHNR, CDR2 FQNEAQ (reference sequence). Germline trimming cut 3 bases from V and 3 bases from J; bases unmatched to any gene: 9. The CDR3 spans 16 residues. This CDR3 reads CASSFRSGEGTDTQYF. The CDR3, as DNA: TGTGCCAGCAGCTTCCGATCGGGGGAGGGAACAGATACGCAGTATTTT.

By proportion, this clonotype is medium-sized (0.01 to 0.1%). The rearrangement joins TRBV20-1 to TRBJ1-6, with TRBD1 matching over 8 bases. Germline assignment: CDR1 DFQATT and CDR2 SNEGSKA (reference sequence). The trim removed 0 bases at V and 7 bases at J, leaving 11 bases unmatched. This CDR3 region has 17 residues. The CDR3 DNA reads TGCAGTGCTAGAGATACCAAACGGACAGGGCAAAATTCACCCCTCCACTTT. It encodes CSARDTKRTGQNSPLHF.

This clonotype was seen a handful of times. The chain has TRBV9 and TRBJ1-2; 8 nucleotides align to TRBD1. V dropped 5 bases and J dropped 6; count of bases not matched to a gene: 6. Germline lookup yields CDR1 SGDLS and CDR2 YYNGEE. This CDR3 region has 13 residues. Written as DNA, the CDR3 is TGTGCCAGCAGGTCTTCAGGGGGCCATGGCTACACCTTC. It yields the protein CASRSSGGHGYTF. The complete variable domain, with remaining parts taken from reference TRBV9 and TRBJ1-2, reads DSGVTQTPKHLITATGQRVTLRCSPRSGDLSVYWYQQSLDQGLQFLIQYYNGEERAKGNILERFSAQQFPDLHSELNLSSLELGDSALYFCASRSSGGHGYTFGSGTRLTVV.

This clonotype was found many times. The V gene is TRBV4-2, the J gene TRBJ2-7; 14 bases align to TRBD2. CDR1 is LGHNA and CDR2 is YNFKEQ in the germline V gene. The CDR3 is 15 amino acids. V gave up 4 bases and J gave up 3 bases; unmatched junction bases: 2. The CDR3 sequence is CASSRGLAGDYEQYF. The CDR3 bases are TGTGCCAGCAGCCGGGGACTAGCGGGAGACTACGAGCAGTACTTC.

This clonotype has ten or more counts. This chain links TRBV7-9 with TRBJ2-3; TRBD2 agrees at 7 bases. Trimming at V came to 5 bases and at J to 1 base, leaving 9 bases not matched to a gene. CDR3 length equals 16 residues. CDR1 is SEHNR and CDR2 is FQNEAQ in the germline V gene (reference sequence). The CDR3 reads CASSPLSSGRTDTQYF. DNA of the CDR3: TGTGCCAGCAGCCCCCTATCTAGCGGACGCACAGATACGCAGTATTTT. Full variable domain (missing parts from reference TRBV7-9 and TRBJ2-3): DTGVSQNPRHKITKRGQNVTFRCDPISEHNRLYWYRQTLGQGPEFLTYFQNEAQLEKSRLLSDRFSAERPKGSFSTLEIQRTEQGDSAMYLCASSPLSSGRTDTQYFGPGTRLTVL.

The chain is built from TRBV5-1 and TRBJ2-1; TRBD1 agrees at 8 bases. Germline V CDR1 and CDR2: SGHRS, YFSETQ. The CDR3 totals 16 residues. The V segment lost 4 bases and the J segment 3 bases; nucleotides outside the gene matches: 9. The chain's CDR3 is CASSPWTGHVYNEQFF. The CDR3 DNA is TGCGCCAGCAGCCCCTGGACAGGGCACGTCTACAATGAGCAGTTCTTC.

This clonotype was detected many times. The genes are TRBV4-2 and TRBJ1-5; D gene uncertain. Trimming pared 1 base from V and 4 bases from J, leaving 11 bases between. The CDR3 sequence is 15 residues long. Germline V gene sequence: CDR1 LGHNA, CDR2 YNFKEQ. In DNA, the CDR3 is TGTGCCAGCAGCCAAGGCACATCGGAGAATCAGCCCCAGCATTTT. Translated, it gives CASSQGTSENQPQHF.

This clonotype was seen a handful of times. The V call is TRBV27, the J call TRBJ1-5; 10 bases agree with TRBD1. The V and J ends lost 6 bases and 4 bases, in that order; junction bases with no gene match: 9. This CDR3 is built from 16 residues. The germline V gene has CDR1 MNHEY and CDR2 SMNVEV (reference sequence). CDR3 nucleotide sequence: TGTGCCAGCAGCCCCTGGACAGGGGGAGGAAATCAGCCCCAGCATTTT. Protein: CASSPWTGGGNQPQHF.

Worth noting for this clonotype: The conserved final phenylalanine or tryptophan is absent from the CDR3, which likely points to a read error. The chain has TRBV10-3 and TRBJ2-5, with 7 bases aligning to TRBD2. Unmatched junction bases numbered 5, after V lost 2 bases and J lost 2 bases. Germline V lookup: CDR1 ENHRY, CDR2 SYGVKD. The CDR3 totals 15 residues. The CDR3 DNA is TGTGCCATCAGTGAGGGGCTAGCGGCACAAGAGACCCAGTACTTG. Protein sequence: CAISEGLAAQETQYL.

This clonotype showed up many times. The V gene is TRBV20-1, the J gene TRBJ2-5; 10 bases are a match to TRBD2. Germline V lookup: CDR1 DFQATT, CDR2 SNEGSKA (reference sequence). The CDR3 runs 16 residues. V was clipped by 6 bases and J by 5 bases; unmatched bases: 15. The CDR3 coding sequence is TGCAGTGCAACGGGACTAGCGAGAGTAATAGGGGAGACCCAGTACTTC. As protein: CSATGLARVIGETQYF.

This clonotype turned up a few times. The V call is TRBV7-2, the J call TRBJ2-7; no clear D. Germline CDR1 reads SGHTA; CDR2 reads FQGNSA. V gave up 5 bases and J gave up 3 bases, with 11 bases separating them. This CDR3 is built from 13 residues. Here the CDR3 reads CASSPGADYEQYF. CDR3 in DNA: TGTGCCAGCAGCCCCGGTGCCGACTACGAGCAGTACTTC.

This clonotype appeared a few times. The rearrangement joins TRBV7-2 to TRBJ2-5, with D possibly TRBD2 on 5 matching bases. Germline V CDR1 and CDR2: SGHTA, FQGNSA. Trimming removed 3 bases at V and 1 base at J, with 9 bases between. The CDR3 contains 14 residues. In DNA form, the CDR3 reads TGTGCCAGCAGCTTTTCTAGCTTCCAAGAGACCCAGTACTTC. Translation gives CASSFSSFQETQYF.

This clonotype was counted only a few times. This chain connects TRBV3-1 to TRBJ2-7; D uncertain. CDR1 and CDR2 (germline): LGHDT, YNNKEL (reference sequence). The CDR3 covers 13 residues. V lost 1 base and J lost 2, with 6 bases in between. The DNA for the CDR3 is TGTGCCAGCAGCCAAGCATGGACCTACGAGCAGTACTTC. Translated, it gives CASSQAWTYEQYF.

V is TRBV7-2 and J is TRBJ2-7; 9 nucleotides agree with TRBD1. V gave up 5 bases and J gave up 3 bases; unmatched junction bases: 8. Germline V CDR1 and CDR2: SGHTA, FQGNSA. The CDR3 is 15 residues long. The CDR3 region has the DNA TGTGCCAGCAGCCCAAGGGGGACAGGGTACTACGAGCAGTACTTC. Residues: CASSPRGTGYYEQYF.